These 2 T cell receptor beta chains came from one sample sequenced in a study of T cells in women clearing cervical HPV infection. Assay used: immunoSEQ multiplex PCR; TCRdb lists only in-frame clones, some missing. The clone table shows about 30,000 clones, with the ten largest holding about 2.8%. The sample was blood buffy coat. The receptor source for this set is a woman between 18 and 70 years old with a cervical HPV16 infection that either progressed to CIN3+ or cleared (not recorded which).

Turning to this clone: The DNA ends 3 residues before the CDR3 does, and the rest of the CDR3 is filled in from the germline J gene. The J gene is TRBJ2-1, the V gene TRBV11-2, with D perhaps matching TRBD1 (5 bases). The CDR3 loop spans 14 amino acids. The germline gives CDR1 SGHAT, CDR2 FQNNGV. V lost 5 bases and J 4 bases, leaving 12 bases between the germline ends. The part of the CDR3 DNA that was read is TGTGCCAGCAGCATGTCCGACAGATACAATGAG. Residues: CASSMSDRYNE. The entire CDR3 is CASSMSDRYNEQFF. Filled out from reference TRBV11-2 and TRBJ2-1, the complete variable domain reads EAGVAQSPRYKIIEKRQSVAFWCNPISGHATLYWYQQILGQGPKLLIQFQNNGVVDDSQLPKDRFSAERLKGVDSTLKIQPAKLEDSAVYLCASSMSDRYNEQFFGPGTRLTVL.

To note about this clone: From the germline J gene comes the end of the CDR3, since the read stops 3 residues before it. The chain is built from TRBV20-1 and TRBJ2-3; TRBD2 matches 13 bases. CDR3 length: 15 amino acids. Germline V CDR1 and CDR2: DFQATT, SNEGSKA (reference sequence). With 5 bases clipped from V and 4 bases from J, the junction kept 6 bases outside the gene matches. CDR3 loop: CSASPGLAGSDTQYF. Partial CDR3 DNA: TGCAGTGCTTCGCCGGGACTAGCGGGATCAGATACG.